The 29 T cell receptor beta chains below all came from one sample that was sequenced in a study of T cells in pancreatic ductal adenocarcinoma. Surgery without prior neoadjuvant therapy was the treatment of the selected pancreatic ductal adenocarcinoma patients. Assay used: immunoSEQ multiplex PCR; TCRdb lists only in-frame clones, some missing. The data contain about 100,000 clones, roughly 96% of them seen just once; the ten biggest clones take up roughly 3%. The sample comprised PBMCs. The receptor source for this set is a human donor with pancreatic ductal adenocarcinoma.

This clone was recorded once. The chain has TRBV9 and TRBJ2-7; the match to TRBD2 covers 9 bases. CDR3 length equals 17 residues. Germline V gene data show CDR1 as SGDLS and CDR2 as YYNGEE. Trimming at V came to 4 bases and at J to 2 bases, leaving 13 bases not matched to a gene. The CDR3 bases are TGTGCCAGCAGCCCTGGCAGCTGGACTAGCGCGACCTACGAGCAGTACTTC. This encodes CASSPGSWTSATYEQYF.

This rearrangement joins TRBV28 to TRBJ1-2; 7 bases are shared with TRBD1. After removal of 5 bases from V and 4 bases from J, the junction contained 13 bases not matched to a gene. CDR3 length: 16 amino acids. Germline V lookup: CDR1 MDHEN, CDR2 SYDVKM. CDR3 residues: CASSPPPTGLVYGYTF. For the CDR3, the DNA is TGTGCCAGCAGTCCTCCCCCGACAGGGTTAGTCTATGGCTACACCTTC.

The J gene is TRBJ2-7, the V gene TRBV5-6; 7 bases map to TRBD2. Germline trimming cut 4 bases from V and 6 bases from J; bases unmatched to any gene: 4. The germline CDR1 and CDR2 sequences are SGHDT and YYEEEE. CDR3 size: 12 residues. The CDR3 loop reads CASSATSSEQYF. In DNA form, the CDR3 reads TGTGCCAGCAGCGCGACTAGCTCCGAGCAGTACTTC.

This CDR3 reads CASSSTGNTGELFF. The CDR3 DNA follows: TGCGCCAGCAGCTCTACAGGGAACACCGGGGAGCTGTTTTTT. The chain couples TRBV5-1 to TRBJ2-2; possible D gene TRBD1, 5 bases. The CDR3 is made up of 14 amino acids. CDR1 and CDR2 (germline): SGHRS, YFSETQ. Trimming stripped 3 bases from V and 1 base from J, with 7 bases between. Full variable domain (remainder filled in from reference TRBV5-1 and TRBJ2-2): KAGVTQTPRYLIKTRGQQVTLSCSPISGHRSVSWYQQTPGQGLQFLFEYFSETQRNKGNFPGRFSGRQFSNSRSEMNVSTLELGDSALYLCASSSTGNTGELFFGEGSRLTVL.

The chain combines TRBV18 with TRBJ2-7; 10 bases agree with TRBD2. J was trimmed by 4 bases and V by 3 bases; bases with no gene match: 3. The length of the CDR3 is 14 residues. The germline CDR1 and CDR2 sequences are KGHSH and LQKENI. The CDR3 reads CASSPKREGYEQYF. The CDR3 region has the DNA TGTGCCAGCTCACCGAAGCGGGAGGGGTACGAGCAGTACTTC.

The rearrangement joins TRBV18 to TRBJ2-7; tentative D call: TRBD2 (6 bases). Germline V gene sequence: CDR1 KGHSH, CDR2 LQKENI. V was shortened by 2 bases and J by 3 bases, with 17 bases between the two germline ends. This CDR3 comprises 16 residues. The CDR3 protein is CASSPFETSVGYEQYF. The CDR3 DNA reads as TGTGCCAGCTCACCATTCGAGACTAGTGTCGGCTACGAGCAGTACTTC.

The rearrangement uses TRBV9 and TRBJ2-1, with TRBD2 matching 9 bases. CDR3 size: 16 residues. Germline-derived CDR1 and CDR2 are SGDLS and YYNGEE. V shed 4 bases and J 7 bases; nucleotides not matched to a gene: 12. CDR3 loop: CASSSLAGEAWNEQFF. CDR3 nucleotide sequence: TGTGCCAGCAGCTCATTAGCGGGAGAGGCTTGGAATGAGCAGTTCTTC.

CDR3 protein: CASGTTSYEQYF. The DNA of the CDR3 is TGTGCCAGCGGGACAACCTCCTACGAGCAGTACTTC. This chain uses TRBV6-5 with TRBJ2-7, with D perhaps matching TRBD1 (6 bases). Trimming left V 8 bases short and J 0 bases short, with 8 bases between. CDR1 is MNHEY and CDR2 is SVGAGI in the germline V gene. The CDR3 sequence is 12 residues long.

This clone appeared once. CDR3 sequence: CASSETGTSGSYNEQFF. CDR3 DNA: TGTGCCAGCAGCGAAACCGGGACTAGCGGATCCTACAATGAGCAGTTCTTC. This chain links TRBV9 with TRBJ2-1; 11 bases align to TRBD2. The V gene's germline CDR1 is SGDLS and CDR2 YYNGEE. Trimming took 3 bases from V and 1 from J; bases not matched to a gene: 6. CDR3 length equals 17 residues. The complete variable domain, with remaining parts taken from reference TRBV9 and TRBJ2-1, reads DSGVTQTPKHLITATGQRVTLRCSPRSGDLSVYWYQQSLDQGLQFLIQYYNGEERAKGNILERFSAQQFPDLHSELNLSSLELGDSALYFCASSETGTSGSYNEQFFGPGTRLTVL.

The rearrangement links TRBV7-3 to TRBJ2-2; 9 bases are shared with TRBD2. Trimming removed 1 base from V and 5 bases from J; junction bases left unmatched: 5. The CDR3 runs 16 residues. Germline CDR1 and CDR2: SGHTA and FQGTGA. The chain's CDR3 is CASSLRLAGLTGELFF. CDR3 coding DNA: TGTGCCAGCAGCTTAAGGCTAGCGGGGCTTACCGGGGAGCTGTTTTTT.

The chain uses TRBV7-9 and TRBJ2-1; D may be TRBD2 (6 bases). The CDR3 sequence is 11 residues long. Germline CDR1 reads SEHNR; CDR2 reads FQNEAQ (reference sequence). Trimming stripped 3 bases from V and 12 bases from J, with 9 bases between. The CDR3 bases are TGTGCCAGCAGCTTGGACGGGGGGCAGTTCTTC. Encoded protein: CASSLDGGQFF.

The gene calls are TRBV30 and TRBJ1-5, with TRBD1 as a possible D gene (5 bases). CDR3 length equals 13 residues. CDR1 GTSNPN and CDR2 SVGIG come from the germline V gene (reference sequence). The V end lost 0 bases, the J end lost 4 bases, and 7 bases lay between the germline ends. This CDR3 is CAWSVGGNQPQHF. CDR3 bases: TGTGCCTGGAGTGTGGGGGGGAATCAGCCCCAGCATTTT.

This chain joins TRBV9 and TRBJ2-7; possible D gene TRBD1, 6 bases. In germline, CDR1 is SGDLS, CDR2 YYNGEE. The CDR3 has 14 residues. The V end lost 0 bases, the J end lost 1 base, and 8 bases lay between the germline ends. CDR3 DNA: TGTGCCAGCAGCGTAGATACAGGGTCCTACGAGCAGTACTTC. It yields the protein CASSVDTGSYEQYF.

J is TRBJ2-2 and V is TRBV2; possibly TRBD1 for D (6 bases). The CDR3 contains 16 residues. The germline CDR1 and CDR2 sequences are SNHLY and FYNNEI. Trimming shortened V by 1 base and J by 1 base, and 10 bases separated the two germline ends. The CDR3 DNA reads TGTGCCAGCAGTGAAGTGGGGGCGGAGAACACCGGGGAGCTGTTTTTT. Translation gives CASSEVGAENTGELFF. The whole variable domain, remainder taken from reference TRBV2 and TRBJ2-2, is EPEVTQTPSHQVTQMGQEVILRCVPISNHLYFYWYRQILGQKVEFLVSFYNNEISEKSEIFDDQFSVERPDGSNFTLKIRSTKLEDSAMYFCASSEVGAENTGELFFGEGSRLTVL.

The genes are TRBV2 and TRBJ2-5, with 9 bases aligning to TRBD1. Germline V gene sequence: CDR1 SNHLY, CDR2 FYNNEI. V was clipped by 10 bases and J by 6 bases; unmatched bases: 9. This CDR3 comprises 13 residues. This CDR3 reads CATRQGGEQTQYF. CDR3 nucleotides: TGTGCCACCCGACAGGGGGGTGAACAGACCCAGTACTTC.

The J gene is TRBJ2-1, the V gene TRBV6-5; 7 nucleotides align to TRBD2. The junction had 6 bases not matched to a gene; V was cut back by 5 bases and J by 11 bases. The CDR3 runs 12 residues. CDR1 is MNHEY and CDR2 is SVGAGI in the germline V gene. The DNA for the CDR3 is TGTGCCAGCAGTCCCCGGACTAGACAGCAGTTCTTC. Translated: CASSPRTRQQFF.

V usage is TRBV19 and J usage is TRBJ2-7; D may be TRBD1 (6 bases). Germline V gene sequence: CDR1 LNHDA, CDR2 SQIVND (reference sequence). The CDR3 extends over 15 amino acids. V lost 5 bases and J lost 3, with 17 bases in between. For the CDR3, the DNA is TGTGCCAGTAGTTCTCCGGGACAAAAGTTCTACGAGCAGTACTTC. As protein: CASSSPGQKFYEQYF.

This rearrangement joins TRBV29-1 to TRBJ1-1, with a tentative D call TRBD1 (6 bases). The CDR3 extends over 12 amino acids. Trimming left V 7 bases short and J 1 base short, with 10 bases between. Germline V CDR1 and CDR2: SQVTM, ANQGSEA. The CDR3 protein is CSGPTGNTEAFF. CDR3 coding DNA: TGCAGCGGACCGACAGGGAACACTGAAGCTTTCTTT.

The CDR3 DNA is TGTGCCAGCAGCACGGACAGCAACACTGAAGCTTTCTTT. This codes for CASSTDSNTEAFF. The chain carries TRBV6-5 and TRBJ1-1; D may be TRBD1 (6 bases). Germline loops: CDR1 MNHEY, CDR2 SVGAGI. With 6 bases removed from V and 2 bases from J, the gap between germline ends came to 10 bases. The CDR3 consists of 13 residues.

In DNA, the CDR3 is TGTGCCAGCAGCTTGTACGCGGGCTATGAGCAGTTCTTC. Protein product: CASSLYAGYEQFF. The chain uses TRBV5-8 and TRBJ2-1; a weak D match, TRBD2 (5 bases). V was trimmed by 1 base and J by 8 bases, leaving 10 bases between them. Germline V gene sequence: CDR1 SGHTS, CDR2 YDEGEE. The CDR3 is 13 amino acids.

This chain uses TRBV4-2 with TRBJ2-1; D perhaps matches TRBD2 (6 bases). The germline V gene has CDR1 LGHNA and CDR2 YNFKEQ. Between the trimmed V and J ends, which lost 8 bases and 0 bases, there was a span of 14 bases. The CDR3 runs 15 residues. CDR3 in DNA: TGTGCCAGCGGGACTTGGGCGGTCTCCTACAATGAGCAGTTCTTC. This codes for CASGTWAVSYNEQFF.

The chain joins TRBV19 to TRBJ1-2; possible D gene TRBD1, 5 bases. The CDR3 runs 14 residues. Trimming shortened V by 4 bases and J by 2 bases, and 11 bases separated the two germline ends. The V gene's germline CDR1 is LNHDA and CDR2 SQIVND (reference sequence). The CDR3 DNA is TGTGCCAGTAGTAACCAGGCAGGGAACTATGGCTACACCTTC. Its protein is CASSNQAGNYGYTF. The whole variable domain, remainder taken from reference TRBV19 and TRBJ1-2, is DGGITQSPKYLFRKEGQNVTLSCEQNLNHDAMYWYRQDPGQGLRLIYYSQIVNDFQKGDIAEGYSVSREKKESFPLTVTSAQKNPTAFYLCASSNQAGNYGYTFGSGTRLTVV.

Here the CDR3 reads CASSLGDRDNEQFF. In DNA, the CDR3 is TGTGCCAGCAGCTTAGGGGACAGGGACAATGAGCAGTTCTTC. This chain uses TRBV7-7 with TRBJ2-1, with 9 bases that match TRBD1. Germline lookup yields CDR1 SSHAT and CDR2 FNYEAQ (reference sequence). The trim removed 1 base at V and 5 bases at J, leaving 0 bases unmatched. The length of the CDR3 is 14 residues.

Notes on this clone: The germline gene is not matched at one end of the junction; a read error may be the cause. Other DNA sequences of this sample code for an identical CDR3. The gene calls are TRBV7-2 and TRBJ2-7; 8 positions agree with TRBD2. The CDR3 has 14 amino acids. CDR1 is SGHTA and CDR2 is FQGNSA in the germline V gene. As DNA, the CDR3 is TGTGCCAGCAGTTTAGCGGGACAAGTCTACGAGCAGTACTTC. Protein sequence: CASSLAGQVYEQYF.

This clone has more than one count but fewer than ten. The V and J genes are TRBV6-5 and TRBJ1-1; D perhaps matches TRBD1 (6 bases). Germline-derived CDR1 and CDR2 are MNHEY and SVGAGI. The V gene lost 2 bases and the J gene lost 5 bases, with 9 bases spanning the gap. The length of the CDR3 is 13 residues. The CDR3 sequence is CASSYGRGTEAFF. The CDR3 coding sequence is TGTGCCAGCAGTTACGGCAGGGGTACTGAAGCTTTCTTT.

The rearrangement links TRBV11-2 to TRBJ1-1; no definite D call. The V end lost 0 bases, the J end lost 8 bases, and 7 bases lay between the germline ends. CDR3 length: 12 amino acids. The V gene's germline CDR1 is SGHAT and CDR2 FQNNGV. The chain's CDR3 is CASSLDSMEAFF. The CDR3, as DNA: TGTGCCAGCAGCTTAGATTCCATGGAAGCTTTCTTT. Supplemented by reference TRBV11-2 and TRBJ1-1, the full variable domain reads EAGVAQSPRYKIIEKRQSVAFWCNPISGHATLYWYQQILGQGPKLLIQFQNNGVVDDSQLPKDRFSAERLKGVDSTLKIQPAKLEDSAVYLCASSLDSMEAFFGQGTRLTVV.

In this sample, this clone turned up a few times. The gene calls are TRBV28 and TRBJ2-7, with 9 bases lining up with TRBD1. Germline trimming cut 7 bases from V and 6 bases from J; bases unmatched to any gene: 7. Germline V gene lookup returns CDR1 MDHEN and CDR2 SYDVKM. The CDR3 runs 13 residues. CDR3 DNA: TGTGCCAGCATACCGGGACAGGGCGGCGAGCAGTACTTC. Its protein product is CASIPGQGGEQYF.

This rearrangement joins TRBV28 to TRBJ2-5, with TRBD1 matching over 8 bases. The CDR3 totals 13 residues. The germline gives CDR1 MDHEN, CDR2 SYDVKM. V lost 6 bases to trimming and J lost 4 bases; unmatched junction nucleotides: 4. CDR3 bases: TGTGCCAGCAGGCCAGGGGGCACAGAGACCCAGTACTTC. It codes for CASRPGGTETQYF.

J is TRBJ2-3 and V is TRBV9, with TRBD2 matching over 12 bases. The trim removed 4 bases at V and 2 bases at J, leaving 11 bases unmatched. Looked up from germline, CDR1 is SGDLS and CDR2 is YYNGEE. CDR3 length: 18 residues. The CDR3, as DNA: TGTGCCAGCAGCATAAGAGGGACTAGCGGGTCAAACACAGATACGCAGTATTTT. It yields the protein CASSIRGTSGSNTDTQYF.